The next 21 T cell receptor beta chains were all read from a single sample in a study of response to subunit inactivated influenza vaccine. TCRdb re-analysed the RT-PCR reads in MiXCR, keeping a single row per CDR3 protein. The repertoire includes hundreds of thousands of distinct CDR3 sequences, under 9% of them detected once, and approximately 12% sits in the top ten. The sample was PBMCs from blood, taken roughly 24 months after vaccination. The receptors were sampled from a man aged 50 to 75 who received an inactivated influenza vaccine.

This chain links TRBV20-1 with TRBJ2-1; TRBD2 matches at 12 bases. V trimming: 5 bases; J trimming: 9 bases; junction bases outside the gene matches: 8. This CDR3 region has 14 residues. CDR1 is DFQATT and CDR2 is SNEGSKA in the germline V gene (reference sequence). The CDR3 region has the DNA TGCAGTGCTCAACTAGCGGGGGGCTATTCTGAGCAGTTCTTC. It encodes CSAQLAGGYSEQFF.

This clonotype has a handful of counts. The CDR3 sequence: CASSETQNTGELFF. CDR3 sequence (DNA): TGTGCCAGCTCGGAGACACAAAACACCGGGGAGCTGTTTTTT. This rearrangement joins TRBV18 to TRBJ2-2; D is unclear. This CDR3 contains 14 residues. V shed 6 bases and J shed 2 bases, with 10 bases lying between them. The germline CDR1 and CDR2 sequences are KGHSH and LQKENI. The variable domain in full, completed from reference TRBV18 and TRBJ2-2, reads NAGVMQNPRHLVRRRGQEARLRCSPMKGHSHVYWYRQLPEEGLKFMVYLQKENIIDESGMPKERFSAEFPKEGPSILRIQQVVRGDSAAYFCASSETQNTGELFFGEGSRLTVL.

This chain connects TRBV24-1 to TRBJ2-1, with 10 bases fitting TRBD2. The CDR3 sequence is 16 residues long. The germline gives CDR1 KGHDR, CDR2 SFDVKD. J was trimmed by 7 bases and V by 3 bases; bases with no gene match: 8. This CDR3 reads CATSDGDGTSENEQFF. The CDR3 coding sequence is TGTGCCACCAGTGATGGGGATGGGACTAGCGAAAATGAGCAGTTCTTC.

This clonotype has a count of ten or more. The chain uses TRBV29-1 and TRBJ2-5; D uncertain. V lost 6 bases to trimming and J lost 2 bases, with 7 bases between them. Germline values: CDR1 SQVTM, CDR2 ANQGSEA. The CDR3 is 11 amino acids. The CDR3 region has the DNA TGCAGCGTAGAAAGACAAGAGACCCAGTACTTC. Translation: CSVERQETQYF.

There are many counts of this clonotype. The chain couples TRBV7-2 to TRBJ2-7; 7 nucleotides agree with TRBD2. V trimming: 4 bases; J trimming: 9 bases; junction bases outside the gene matches: 15. Germline V CDR1 and CDR2: SGHTA, FQGNSA. This CDR3 is 15 amino acids long. The CDR3: CASSSLAGDNFWQYF. The DNA for the CDR3 is TGTGCCAGCAGCTCGCTGGCGGGGGATAACTTCTGGCAGTACTTC. Supplemented by reference TRBV7-2 and TRBJ2-7, the full variable domain reads GAGVSQSPSNKVTEKGKDVELRCDPISGHTALYWYRQSLGQGLEFLIYFQGNSAPDKSGLPSDRFSAERTGGSVSTLTIQRTQQEDSAVYLCASSSLAGDNFWQYFGPGTRLTVT.

This clonotype was counted only a few times. This chain connects TRBV5-1 to TRBJ2-7; 14 positions match TRBD2. This CDR3 comprises 15 residues. V lost 3 bases to trimming and J lost 6 bases; unmatched junction nucleotides: 5. Germline CDR1 SGHRS, CDR2 YFSETQ. CDR3 nucleotide sequence: TGCGCCAGCAGCTCGACTAGCGGGAGGGCCATCGAGCAGTACTTC. It specifies CASSSTSGRAIEQYF.

This clonotype was seen a few times. The rearrangement uses TRBV6-6 and TRBJ2-5; a weak D match, TRBD1 (6 bases). V lost 5 bases, J lost 4 bases, and 11 bases lay in between. The CDR3 length is 13 residues. Germline loops: CDR1 MNHNY, CDR2 SVGAGI (reference sequence). Written as DNA, the CDR3 is TGTGCCAGCAGTACCACAGGGTTAGAGACCCAGTACTTC. It translates to CASSTTGLETQYF.

This clonotype has more than one count but fewer than ten. The rearrangement uses TRBV21-1 and TRBJ2-5; no DNA check was done on the table's D call, TRBD2. TRBV21-1 is tagged as a pseudogene. The CDR3 consists of 17 residues. CDR3 nucleotide sequence: TGTGCCAGCAGCAAAGTTGACGGCCTAGCGGGGATAGAGACCCAGTACTTC. Encoded protein: CASSKVDGLAGIETQYF.

V gene TRBV24-1 combines with J gene TRBJ2-2; 12 bases are shared with TRBD1. The CDR3 sequence is 16 residues long. Germline V gene sequence: CDR1 KGHDR, CDR2 SFDVKD. Trimming cost V 4 bases and J 3 bases; bases outside gene matches: 2. The DNA for the CDR3 is TGTGCCACCAGTGAGGGACAGGGGGCCCACACCGGGGAGCTGTTTTTT. This sequence encodes CATSEGQGAHTGELFF.

The chain is built from TRBV7-9 and TRBJ1-2; D ambiguous. Trimming took 0 bases from V and 2 from J, leaving 7 bases between them. The CDR3 consists of 14 residues. CDR1 and CDR2 (germline): SEHNR, FQNEAQ (reference sequence). The CDR3: CASSLAHTNYGYTF. The CDR3 DNA sequence: TGTGCCAGCAGCTTAGCACATACGAACTATGGCTACACCTTC. Full variable domain (outside the CDR3, taken from reference TRBV7-9 and TRBJ1-2): DTGVSQNPRHKITKRGQNVTFRCDPISEHNRLYWYRQTLGQGPEFLTYFQNEAQLEKSRLLSDRFSAERPKGSFSTLEIQRTEQGDSAMYLCASSLAHTNYGYTFGSGTRLTVV.

The V call is TRBV20-1, the J call TRBJ1-1; the match to TRBD1 covers 9 bases. Trimming removed 1 base from V and 5 bases from J; junction bases left unmatched: 14. Germline V gene data show CDR1 as DFQATT and CDR2 as SNEGSKA (reference sequence). The CDR3 has 17 residues. The CDR3 DNA is TGCAGTGCTAGAGCTCCCTTTGGACAGGGGAGGTGGACTGAAGCTTTCTTT. Protein product: CSARAPFGQGRWTEAFF.

This rearrangement joins TRBV5-1 to TRBJ1-4, with D possibly TRBD1 on 5 matching bases. Germline V CDR1 and CDR2: SGHRS, YFSETQ. V was clipped by 0 bases and J by 7 bases, with 13 bases between them. There are 15 residues in the CDR3. The CDR3 DNA follows: TGCGCCAGCAGCTTGGAAGGTGGGGGAGGTGAAAAACTGTTTTTT. This translates into CASSLEGGGGEKLFF.

V is TRBV6-1 and J is TRBJ2-7, with a possible D match to TRBD2 (6 bases). CDR3 length equals 15 residues. The germline V gene has CDR1 MNHNS and CDR2 SASEGT. Trimming shortened V by 7 bases and J by 3 bases, and 19 bases separated the two germline ends. For the CDR3, the DNA is TGTGCCAGCACCCAAGGTGGGGGGAACCACTACGAGCAGTACTTC. Translating it yields CASTQGGGNHYEQYF.

The chain combines TRBV29-1 with TRBJ1-1, with no clear D. Per germline, CDR1 SQVTM and CDR2 ANQGSEA. This CDR3 region has 13 residues. V was cut by 5 bases and J by 2 bases, with 12 bases left in between. CDR3 in amino acids: CSVIRKLNTEAFF. The CDR3 nucleotides read TGCAGCGTTATTCGGAAATTAAACACTGAAGCTTTCTTT. Full variable domain (rest looked up from reference TRBV29-1 and TRBJ1-1): SAVISQKPSRDICQRGTSLTIQCQVDSQVTMMFWYRQQPGQSLTLIATANQGSEATYESGFVIDKFPISRPNLTFSTLTVSNMSPEDSSIYLCSVIRKLNTEAFFGQGTRLTVV.

The chain joins TRBV20-1 to TRBJ2-1; 7 nucleotides line up with TRBD1. With V trimmed by 6 bases and J by 0 bases, 5 bases remained unmatched. CDR1 is DFQATT, CDR2 SNEGSKA, per germline (reference sequence). This CDR3 is 14 amino acids long. CDR3 residues: CSAVTGDSYNEQFF. For the CDR3, the DNA is TGCAGTGCAGTCACAGGGGACTCCTACAATGAGCAGTTCTTC.

The table lists this clonotype with a few counts. DNA for the CDR3: TGTGCCACCAGCAGAGGTCAACTCCGGTGGGGTACACCCTTGGATAGCAATCAGCCCCAGCATTTT. This translates into CATSRGQLRWGTPLDSNQPQHF. The genes are TRBV15 and TRBJ1-5; D gene uncertain. The CDR3 is 22 amino acids. Germline V gene data show CDR1 as LNHNV and CDR2 as YYDKDF (reference sequence). The ends were cut back, 1 base at V and 0 bases at J, with 28 bases in the middle. The full variable domain, rest sourced from reference TRBV15 and TRBJ1-5, is DAMVIQNPRYQVTQFGKPVTLSCSQTLNHNVMYWYQQKSSQAPKLLFHYYDKDFNNEADTPDNFQSRRPNTSFCFLDIRSPGLGDTAMYLCATSRGQLRWGTPLDSNQPQHFGDGTRLSIL.

The chain employs TRBV7-8 and TRBJ1-5, with a tentative D call TRBD1 (6 bases). The CDR3 covers 15 residues. V was cut by 4 bases and J by 3 bases, with 13 bases left in between. Germline V gives CDR1 SGHVS, CDR2 FQNEAQ. Here the CDR3 reads CASSSGHTPNQPQHF. The CDR3 nucleotides are TGTGCCAGCAGCTCGGGACATACACCCAATCAGCCCCAGCATTTT.

This clonotype was detected ten times or more. This chain uses TRBV12-3 or TRBV12-4 with TRBJ2-7; no clear D. There are 13 residues in the CDR3. The ends were cut back, 6 bases at V and 2 bases at J, with 11 bases in the middle. CDR3: CASSTTAPYEQYF. The CDR3 DNA reads TGTGCCAGCAGCACGACTGCCCCCTACGAGCAGTACTTC.

This clonotype was observed a handful of times. V and J are TRBV6-1 and TRBJ2-1; D is unresolved. Per the germline V gene, CDR1 is MNHNS and CDR2 is SASEGT. The CDR3 consists of 15 residues. V was pared by 7 bases and J by 6 bases, with 19 bases between. The CDR3 spells CASIDFGVVPNEQFF. CDR3 sequence (DNA): TGTGCCAGCATCGATTTTGGGGTGGTACCCAATGAGCAGTTCTTC.

This clonotype was detected a few times. The chain links TRBV9 to TRBJ2-2, with 8 bases fitting TRBD2. V trimming: 7 bases; J trimming: 6 bases; junction bases outside the gene matches: 5. CDR1 SGDLS and CDR2 YYNGEE come from the germline V gene. CDR3 length equals 13 residues. CDR3 coding DNA: TGTGCCAGCTCCTGGACTAGCCCCGGGGAGCTGTTTTTT. Amino acid sequence: CASSWTSPGELFF.

The table lists this clonotype with a few counts. The chain carries TRBV6-1 and TRBJ2-7; 7 nucleotides match TRBD2. V lost 7 bases to trimming and J lost 4 bases; unmatched junction nucleotides: 10. Germline CDR1 and CDR2: MNHNS and SASEGT. This CDR3 contains 14 residues. CDR3 sequence reads: CASNRGETRYEQYF. The CDR3 DNA follows: TGTGCCAGCAACCGGGGGGAGACTCGGTACGAGCAGTACTTC.